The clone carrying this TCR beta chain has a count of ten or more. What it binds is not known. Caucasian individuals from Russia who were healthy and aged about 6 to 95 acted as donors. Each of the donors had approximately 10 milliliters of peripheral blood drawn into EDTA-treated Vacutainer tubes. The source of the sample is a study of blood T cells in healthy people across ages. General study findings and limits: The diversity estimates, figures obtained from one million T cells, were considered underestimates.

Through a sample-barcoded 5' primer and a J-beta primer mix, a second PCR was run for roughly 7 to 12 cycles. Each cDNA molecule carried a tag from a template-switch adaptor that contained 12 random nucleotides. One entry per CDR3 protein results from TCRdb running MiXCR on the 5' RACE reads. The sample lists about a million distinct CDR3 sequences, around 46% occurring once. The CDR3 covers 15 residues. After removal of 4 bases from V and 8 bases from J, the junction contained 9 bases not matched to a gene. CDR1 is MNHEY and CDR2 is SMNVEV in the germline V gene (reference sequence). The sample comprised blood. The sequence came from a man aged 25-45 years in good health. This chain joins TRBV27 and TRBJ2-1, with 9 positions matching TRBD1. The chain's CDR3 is CASSYGTGPVYEQFF. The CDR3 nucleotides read TGTGCCAGCAGTTACGGGACAGGGCCGGTTTATGAGCAGTTCTTC.